This paragraph covers one T cell receptor beta chain sequence. Its antigen is unidentified. Germline lookup yields CDR1 MNHEY and CDR2 SVGAGI. Trimming stripped 2 bases from V and 14 bases from J, with 15 bases between. The CDR3 consists of 13 residues. The sample comes from a study of T cell responses to AZD1222 COVID-19 vaccine. Findings and limits, study-wide: Donors skewed white British and female; clonal diversity was possibly underestimated.

Data came from immunoSEQ multiplex PCR; TCRdb stores just in-frame clones and leaves some out. The data show fewer than 200,000 clones, roughly nine tenths seen once. Source: peripheral blood, taken on day 0 of AZD1222 vaccination. This chain uses TRBV6-5 with TRBJ1-4, with D possibly matching TRBD1 (5 bases). The clonotype originates from an adult in good health. The CDR3 bases are TGTGCCAGCAGTTACGTTCAGGCCCGGGACCTGTTTTTT. It codes for CASSYVQARDLFF.